The table lists the clone carrying this T cell receptor (beta chain) with many counts. Its antigen is unknown. These data originate in a study of regulatory T cells in long-lasting Graves disease. Whole-study findings and limits: A greater number of public clonotypes (2,741) was shared by persistent patients than by new patients (approximately 910). Since the sample size was small, accuracy may have been reduced.

Building of the TCR beta libraries involved iRepertoire HTBI primers and Arm-PCR of CDR3 regions. TCRdb recomputed calls from the multiplex PCR reads with MiXCR, one row per CDR3 protein. The table lists hundreds of thousands of distinct CDR3 sequences, less than 20% of them singletons, with roughly 10% in the top ten. Described time point: newly diagnosed GD, antithyroid drugs for less than 3 months. From RNA extracted from PBMCs, the TCR library was made. These data were also reused for a study on T cells in Graves' hyperthyroidism and ophthalmopathy. From that study: Hyperthyroidism was newly diagnosed in patients aged 18 to 65 (duration under 2 months).

The material was peripheral blood mononuclear cells (PBMCs), obtained at new diagnosis, from a patient treated with antithyroid drugs. The sequence derives from a woman younger than 45 with Graves disease.

The CDR3 protein is CASSTTGRSDYTF. The CDR3 region has the DNA TGTGCCAGCAGTACCACAGGGAGGAGCGACTACACCTTC. The gene calls are TRBV12-3 or TRBV12-4 and TRBJ1-2; possibly TRBD1 for D (6 bases). The CDR3 is 13 residues long. Trimming removed 5 bases at V and 10 bases at J, with 17 bases between.